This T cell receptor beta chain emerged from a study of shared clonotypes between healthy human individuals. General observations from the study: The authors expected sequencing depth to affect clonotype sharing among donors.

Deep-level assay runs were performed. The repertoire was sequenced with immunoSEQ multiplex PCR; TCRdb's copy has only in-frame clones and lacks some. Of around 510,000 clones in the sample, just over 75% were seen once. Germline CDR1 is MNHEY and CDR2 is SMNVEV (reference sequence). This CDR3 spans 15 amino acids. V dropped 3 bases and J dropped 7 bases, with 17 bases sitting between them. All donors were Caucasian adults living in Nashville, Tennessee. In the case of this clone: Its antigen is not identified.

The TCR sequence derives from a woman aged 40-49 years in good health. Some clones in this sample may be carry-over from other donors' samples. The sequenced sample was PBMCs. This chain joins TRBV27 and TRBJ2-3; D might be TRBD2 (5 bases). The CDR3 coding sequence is TGTGCCAGCAGTTTTCCGGGCCTGCGAGGGAATACGCAGTATTTT. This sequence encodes CASSFPGLRGNTQYF.